The present T cell receptor beta chain was sequenced within a study of blood T cells in healthy people across ages. Primers used in a second PCR of about 6 to 11 cycles were a sample-barcoded 5' primer and a J-beta primer mix. TCRdb redid the calling of the 5' RACE reads with MiXCR, one entry per CDR3 protein. Of about 780,000 distinct CDR3 sequences listed, 46% are singletons. From germline, CDR1 is SGHTA and CDR2 FQGNSA. The CDR3 totals 14 residues. V lost 7 bases to trimming and J lost 6 bases, with 16 bases between them. The chain joins TRBV7-2 to TRBJ1-5; D possibly corresponds to TRBD1 (6 bases). Sequencing input: blood. This TCR came from a man aged 80 or over in good health. CDR3 coding DNA: TGTGCCAGCAATCCTACAGGGCTAGGTCAGCCCCAGCATTTT. It translates to CASNPTGLGQPQHF.